What follows is one T cell receptor beta chain and its context. As yet, its antigen is unknown. Here immunoSEQ multiplex PCR was the method, and the copy in TCRdb shows in-frame clones only, minus some. Of about 54,000 clones in the sample, approximately 82% were seen once. Time point given: week 5, during vaccination. Mutant IDH1 20-mer peptide, at 300 ug, made up each vaccine dose, with topical imiquimod. The entry originates in a study of a mutant IDH1 vaccine in newly diagnosed glioma. Germline values: CDR1 KGHSH, CDR2 LQKENI. Trimming took off 3 bases at V and 2 bases at J, with 8 bases between the two ends. The CDR3 is 15 amino acids.

This TCR came from a man younger than 45 with glioma. The sequenced sample was PBMCs, obtained from a glioma patient whose treatment included an IDH1 peptide vaccine. J is TRBJ2-6 and V is TRBV18; a weak D match, TRBD1 (6 bases). The CDR3 nucleotides read TGTGCCAGCTCACCCAGGGGTGCTGGGGCCAACGTCCTGACTTTC. Encoded protein: CASSPRGAGANVLTF.